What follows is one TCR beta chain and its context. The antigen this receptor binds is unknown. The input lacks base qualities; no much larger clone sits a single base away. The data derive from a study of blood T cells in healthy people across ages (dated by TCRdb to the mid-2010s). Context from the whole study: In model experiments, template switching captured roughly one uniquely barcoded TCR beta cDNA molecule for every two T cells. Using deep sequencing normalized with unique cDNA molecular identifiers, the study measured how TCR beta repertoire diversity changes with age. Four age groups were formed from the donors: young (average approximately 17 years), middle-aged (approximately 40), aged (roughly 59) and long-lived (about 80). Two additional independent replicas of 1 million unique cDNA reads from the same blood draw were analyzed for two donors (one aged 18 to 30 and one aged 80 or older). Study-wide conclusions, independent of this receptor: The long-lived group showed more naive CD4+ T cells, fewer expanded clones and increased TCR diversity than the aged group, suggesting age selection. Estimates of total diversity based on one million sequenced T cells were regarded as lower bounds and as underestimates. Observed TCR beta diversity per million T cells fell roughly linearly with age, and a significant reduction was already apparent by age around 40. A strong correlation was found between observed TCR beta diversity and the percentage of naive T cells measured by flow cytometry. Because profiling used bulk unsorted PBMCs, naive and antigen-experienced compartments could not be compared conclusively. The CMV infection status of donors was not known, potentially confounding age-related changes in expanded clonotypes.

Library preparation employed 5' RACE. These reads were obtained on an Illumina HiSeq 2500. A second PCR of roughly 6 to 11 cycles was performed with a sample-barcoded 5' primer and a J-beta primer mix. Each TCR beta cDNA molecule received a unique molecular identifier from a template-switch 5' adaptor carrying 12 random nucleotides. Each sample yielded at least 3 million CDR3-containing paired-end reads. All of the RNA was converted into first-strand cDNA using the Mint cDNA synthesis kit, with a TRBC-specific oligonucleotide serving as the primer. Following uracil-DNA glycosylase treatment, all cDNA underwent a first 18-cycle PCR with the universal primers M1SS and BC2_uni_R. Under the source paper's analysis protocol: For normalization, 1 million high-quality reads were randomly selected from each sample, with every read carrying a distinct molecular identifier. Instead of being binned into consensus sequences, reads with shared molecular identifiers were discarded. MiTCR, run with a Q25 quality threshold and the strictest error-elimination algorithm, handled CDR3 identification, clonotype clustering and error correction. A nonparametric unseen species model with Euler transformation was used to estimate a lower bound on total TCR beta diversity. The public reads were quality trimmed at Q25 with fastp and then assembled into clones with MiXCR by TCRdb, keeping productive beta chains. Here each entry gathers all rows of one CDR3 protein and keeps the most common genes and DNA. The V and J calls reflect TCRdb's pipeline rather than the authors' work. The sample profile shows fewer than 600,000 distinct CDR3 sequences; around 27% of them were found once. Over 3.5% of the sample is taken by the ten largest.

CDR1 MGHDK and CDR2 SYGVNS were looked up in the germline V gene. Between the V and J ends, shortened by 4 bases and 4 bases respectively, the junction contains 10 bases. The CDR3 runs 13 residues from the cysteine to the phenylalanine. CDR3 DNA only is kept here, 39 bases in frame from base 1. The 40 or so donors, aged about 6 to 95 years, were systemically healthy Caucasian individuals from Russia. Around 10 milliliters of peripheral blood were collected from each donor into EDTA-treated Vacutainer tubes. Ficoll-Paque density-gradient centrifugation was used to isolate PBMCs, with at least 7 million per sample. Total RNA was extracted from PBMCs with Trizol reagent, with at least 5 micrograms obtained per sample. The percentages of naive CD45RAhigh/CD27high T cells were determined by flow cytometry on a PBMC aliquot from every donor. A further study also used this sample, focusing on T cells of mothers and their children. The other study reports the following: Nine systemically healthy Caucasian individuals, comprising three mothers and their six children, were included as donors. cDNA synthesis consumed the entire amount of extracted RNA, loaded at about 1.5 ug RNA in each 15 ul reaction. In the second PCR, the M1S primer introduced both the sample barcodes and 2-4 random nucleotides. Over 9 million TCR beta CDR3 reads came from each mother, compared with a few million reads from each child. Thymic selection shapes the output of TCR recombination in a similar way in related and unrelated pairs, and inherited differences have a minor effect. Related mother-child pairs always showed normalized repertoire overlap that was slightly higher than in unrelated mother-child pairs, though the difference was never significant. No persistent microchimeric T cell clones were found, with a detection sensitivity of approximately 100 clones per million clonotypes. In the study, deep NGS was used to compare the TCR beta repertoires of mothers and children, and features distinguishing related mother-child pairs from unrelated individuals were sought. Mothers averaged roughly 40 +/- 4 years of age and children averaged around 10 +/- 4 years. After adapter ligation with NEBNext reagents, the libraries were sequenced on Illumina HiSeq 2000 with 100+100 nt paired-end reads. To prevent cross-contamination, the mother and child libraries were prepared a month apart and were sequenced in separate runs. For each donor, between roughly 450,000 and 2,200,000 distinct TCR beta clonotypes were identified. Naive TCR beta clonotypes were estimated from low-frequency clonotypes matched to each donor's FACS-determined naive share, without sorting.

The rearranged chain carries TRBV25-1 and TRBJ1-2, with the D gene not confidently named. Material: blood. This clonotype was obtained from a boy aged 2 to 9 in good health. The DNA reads TGTGCCAGCAGTGGTATGGCAGCCTATGGCTACACCTTC. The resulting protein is CASSGMAAYGYTF.